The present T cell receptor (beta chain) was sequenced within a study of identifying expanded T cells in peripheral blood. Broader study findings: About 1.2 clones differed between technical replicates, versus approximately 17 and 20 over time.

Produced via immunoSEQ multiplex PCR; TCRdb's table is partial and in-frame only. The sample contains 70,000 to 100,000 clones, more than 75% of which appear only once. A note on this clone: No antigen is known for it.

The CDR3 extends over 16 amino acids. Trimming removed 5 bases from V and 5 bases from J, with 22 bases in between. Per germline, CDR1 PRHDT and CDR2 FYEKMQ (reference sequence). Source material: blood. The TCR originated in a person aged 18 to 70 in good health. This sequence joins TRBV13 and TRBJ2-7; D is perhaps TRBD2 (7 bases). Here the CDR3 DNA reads TGTGCCAGCAGCCAAGGGGGGGCTATCTTCGCACACGAGCAGTACTTC. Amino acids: CASSQGGAIFAHEQYF.